The sequence of this T cell receptor (beta chain) was determined in a study of T-cell memory formation after mild COVID-19. Study-level points and caveats: Still unconfirmed is whether the second-wave clones peaking on day 37 recognized SARS-CoV-2. The finding that pre-infection memory included some responding clones suggested that cross-reactive memory joined. Clones that contracted from day 15 to 85 had balanced CD4/CD8; later expanders were CD4+ biased.

On this clonotype: Its antigen is unknown.

CDR3 size: 15 residues. The V and J ends lost 2 bases and 5 bases respectively, with 12 bases between them. Germline values: CDR1 SEHNR, CDR2 FQNEAQ (reference sequence). Amplification by 5'RACE using constant-segment primers produced TCR alpha and TCR beta cDNA libraries that carried sample barcodes and UMIs. Using its own MiXCR run on the 5' RACE reads, TCRdb lists one record per CDR3 protein. Of about 82,000 distinct CDR3 sequences listed, roughly an eighth are singletons. This TCR came from an adult woman who had mild COVID-19 (a few samples of this study predate the infection). Cell type and time point are not known. The sample consisted of PBMCs or a T cell subset sorted from them (not recorded which). The rearrangement uses TRBV7-9 and TRBJ1-4; D remains unclear. The CDR3, as DNA: TGTGCCAGCAGCTTATCTGGGGAGATGAATGAAAAACTGTTTTTT. Its protein product is CASSLSGEMNEKLFF.